These 9 T cell receptor beta chains originate from one sample sequenced in a study of blood T cell repertoires in COVID-19. Profiled with immunoSEQ multiplex PCR; TCRdb holds only in-frame clones, not every one. The repertoire holds tens of thousands of clones, with about 91% as singletons. Input material: peripheral blood. These TCRs come from an elderly woman with acute or convalescent COVID-19.

J is TRBJ2-3 and V is TRBV6-1; D remains unclear. The CDR3 is made up of 13 amino acids. CDR1 is MNHNS and CDR2 is SASEGT in the germline V gene. Trimming took 1 base from V and 5 from J, leaving 7 bases between them. The CDR3 protein is CASSEVRGDTQYF. CDR3 sequence (DNA): TGTGCCAGCAGTGAAGTGCGTGGAGATACGCAGTATTTT.

The chain uses TRBV7-2 and TRBJ2-7; D remains ambiguous. The CDR3 extends over 13 amino acids. Trimming pared 3 bases from V and 4 bases from J, leaving 10 bases between. Looked up from germline, CDR1 is SGHTA and CDR2 is FQGNSA. CDR3 loop: CASSFHHSYEQYF. The CDR3 DNA reads TGTGCCAGCAGCTTCCACCACTCGTACGAGCAGTACTTC.

The chain is built from TRBV5-1 and TRBJ2-1; D possibly corresponds to TRBD1 (7 bases). The germline gives CDR1 SGHRS, CDR2 YFSETQ. The CDR3 totals 16 residues. The V end was cut by 4 bases, the J end by 4 bases, with 18 bases between. The CDR3 DNA reads TGCGCCAGCAGCGGGGCGGAGGGGGCGCTTTACAATGAGCAGTTCTTC. Amino acids: CASSGAEGALYNEQFF.

CDR3 loop: CASSLNRGSEQYF. CDR3 DNA sequence: TGTGCCAGCAGCCTTAACAGGGGTAGCGAGCAGTACTTC. This chain links TRBV3-1 (or the pseudogene TRBV3-2) with TRBJ2-7, with TRBD1 matching over 7 bases. The germline V gene encodes CDR1 LGHDT and CDR2 YNNKEL (reference sequence). The V segment lost 4 bases and the J segment 6 bases; nucleotides outside the gene matches: 6. The CDR3 extends over 13 amino acids.

The V gene is TRBV7-2, the J gene TRBJ1-4; D uncertain. The germline V gene encodes CDR1 SGHTA and CDR2 FQGNSA. V was cut by 5 bases and J by 0 bases, with 4 bases left in between. The CDR3 consists of 13 residues. The CDR3 bases are TGTGCCAGCAGCCGTGCAACTAATGAAAAACTGTTTTTT. This translates into CASSRATNEKLFF.

This clone was seen only once. The chain is built from TRBV6-5 and TRBJ2-3, with TRBD2 identical over 7 bases. CDR1 and CDR2 from the germline V gene are MNHEY and SVGAGI. CDR3 length: 15 amino acids. Germline trimming cut 6 bases from V and 1 base from J; bases unmatched to any gene: 7. DNA of the CDR3: TGTGCCAGCAGCTGGTCTGGGGGGGGCACAGATACGCAGTATTTT. Its translation is CASSWSGGGTDTQYF.

The chain is built from TRBV30 and TRBJ1-1; a weak D match, TRBD1 (5 bases). CDR1 is GTSNPN and CDR2 is SVGIG in the germline V gene (reference sequence). V lost 0 bases and J 6 bases, leaving 26 bases between the germline ends. The CDR3 totals 18 residues. The CDR3 reads CAWSVGSLGGTVRAEAFF. The CDR3 region has the DNA TGTGCCTGGAGTGTTGGGTCCCTGGGGGGAACTGTACGCGCTGAAGCTTTCTTT.

This chain joins TRBV29-1 and TRBJ1-1; 8 positions agree with TRBD1. The CDR3 extends over 13 amino acids. The V segment lost 7 bases and the J segment 1 base; nucleotides outside the gene matches: 5. Germline V CDR1 and CDR2: SQVTM, ANQGSEA. The DNA of the CDR3 is TGCAGCGCCAGGGGGCTGGGGAACACTGAAGCTTTCTTT. Translation gives CSARGLGNTEAFF.

The chain recombines TRBV4-2 with TRBJ1-2; tentative D call: TRBD1 (6 bases). This CDR3 region has 13 residues. CDR1 is LGHNA and CDR2 is YNFKEQ in the germline V gene. The V gene lost 1 base and the J gene lost 6 bases, with 9 bases spanning the gap. DNA of the CDR3: TGTGCCAGCAGCCAAGCACAGGGAGATGGCTACACCTTC. Amino acids: CASSQAQGDGYTF.